This T cell receptor (beta chain) was captured in a study of blood T cell repertoires in COVID-19. Study background: Acute and convalescent COVID-19 specimens originated in the United States, Italy and Spain.

Per the study methods: Using reference gene primer amplification, nucleated cell counts were estimated. This table comes from immunoSEQ multiplex PCR, and its TCRdb copy is limited to in-frame clones, with some not included. For V, J and clone size, that table is used; D and trimming come from the DNA. The table includes nearly 200,000 clones, about 88% detected once. Trimming cost V 4 bases and J 9 bases, with 19 bases left between them. Germline V CDR1 and CDR2: MNHEY, SVGEGT. The CDR3 totals 15 residues. This clonotype was sampled from a middle-aged woman who had recovered from COVID-19. Sequencing used peripheral blood. The rearrangement links TRBV6-2 or TRBV6-3 to TRBJ1-5, with D perhaps matching TRBD1 (5 bases). The chain's CDR3 is CASSSATENSMPQHF. The CDR3 DNA sequence: TGTGCCAGCAGTTCAGCGACAGAGAACTCGATGCCCCAGCATTTT.